A single sample gave rise to the 17 T cell receptor beta chains below, sequenced in a study of cytomegalovirus exposure and HLA in healthy donors. Amplification used 60 Vbeta primers and 13 Jbeta primers. Here immunoSEQ multiplex PCR was the method, and the copy in TCRdb shows in-frame clones only, minus some. The sample shows approximately 92,000 clones, around 85% of them seen only once. The sequenced sample was PBMCs. Every receptor here comes from a girl aged 2 to 10 in good health and CMV-seropositive.

J is TRBJ2-7 and V is TRBV14; 9 bases are shared with TRBD1. Germline V lookup: CDR1 SGHDN, CDR2 FVKESK. The CDR3 length is 14 residues. The V segment lost 3 bases and the J segment 4 bases; nucleotides outside the gene matches: 4. CDR3 bases: TGTGCCAGCAGCCAGTGGACAGGGGCGTACGAGCAGTACTTC. Its protein is CASSQWTGAYEQYF.

J is TRBJ1-1 and V is TRBV29-1; possible D gene TRBD1, 5 bases. Germline CDR1 and CDR2: SQVTM and ANQGSEA. Trimming took 4 bases from V and 0 from J, leaving 9 bases between them. This CDR3 is built from 13 residues. CDR3 coding DNA: TGCAGCGTTGTGGGACTGCTGAACACTGAAGCTTTCTTT. Translation gives CSVVGLLNTEAFF.

In its sample, this clone was seen a few times. As DNA, the CDR3 is TGTGCCAGCAGAAGGACAGCTTTGAATTCACCCCTCCACTTT. It specifies CASRRTALNSPLHF. This chain connects TRBV5-6 to TRBJ1-6, with D perhaps TRBD1 (6 bases). V gave up 5 bases and J gave up 7 bases, with 13 bases separating them. CDR1 and CDR2 (germline): SGHDT, YYEEEE. The CDR3 loop spans 14 amino acids.

This clone appeared a single time. V and J are TRBV18 and TRBJ2-2, with D hard to call. The V and J ends lost 2 bases and 5 bases respectively, with 6 bases between them. The CDR3 is 13 amino acids. CDR1 and CDR2 from the germline V gene are KGHSH and LQKENI. The CDR3 loop is CASSPAGTGELFF. In nucleotides, the CDR3 is TGTGCCAGCTCACCAGCCGGGACCGGGGAGCTGTTTTTT.

This sequence joins TRBV27 and TRBJ1-2; 7 nucleotides agree with TRBD1. The CDR3 spans 14 residues. V was pared by 6 bases and J by 0 bases, with 4 bases of the junction left unmatched. Germline V gene lookup returns CDR1 MNHEY and CDR2 SMNVEV (reference sequence). CDR3 sequence: CASRVGGTNYGYTF. The CDR3 DNA is TGTGCCAGCAGGGTAGGGGGCACTAACTATGGCTACACCTTC.

This sequence joins TRBV11-3 and TRBJ2-7, with 7 bases matching TRBD1. CDR3 length: 12 residues. Germline lookup yields CDR1 SGHNT and CDR2 YENEEA. Germline trimming cut 5 bases from V and 6 bases from J; bases unmatched to any gene: 4. The CDR3 sequence: CASSLSGGEQYF. CDR3 coding DNA: TGTGCCAGCAGCCTATCAGGGGGCGAGCAGTACTTC.

This clone came up once. The rearrangement joins TRBV6-6 to TRBJ1-1; D might be TRBD1 (5 bases). The germline V and J ends were trimmed by 4 bases and 4 bases, with 13 bases remaining between them. From germline, CDR1 is MNHNY and CDR2 SVGAGI (reference sequence). The CDR3 runs 14 residues. The CDR3 coding sequence is TGTGCCAGCAGTTCTAAGGGGCATGGCACTGAAGCTTTCTTT. This sequence encodes CASSSKGHGTEAFF.

This clone was observed a single time. The CDR3 sequence: CASSLVGREVYEQYF. As DNA, the CDR3 is TGCGCCAGCAGCTTGGTGGGCAGGGAAGTCTACGAGCAGTACTTC. The chain recombines TRBV5-1 with TRBJ2-7; perhaps TRBD1 as D (5 bases). CDR1 SGHRS and CDR2 YFSETQ come from the germline V gene. The V and J ends lost 0 bases and 3 bases respectively, with 13 bases between them. The CDR3 is made up of 15 amino acids.

This clone was counted only a few times. V and J are TRBV6-6 and TRBJ1-4; 7 nucleotides match TRBD1. The J segment lost 7 bases and the V segment lost 2 bases, leaving 1 base of the junction unmatched. The CDR3 covers 13 residues. CDR1 and CDR2 (germline): MNHNY, SVGAGI (reference sequence). The CDR3 nucleotides are TGTGCCAGCAGTTACGACAGGGTTGAAAAACTGTTTTTT. The encoded protein is CASSYDRVEKLFF.

The V call is TRBV29-1, the J call TRBJ2-5; 8 positions match TRBD1. The V gene's germline CDR1 is SQVTM and CDR2 ANQGSEA. Unmatched junction bases numbered 9, after V lost 7 bases and J lost 5 bases. The CDR3 covers 13 residues. CDR3 nucleotide sequence: TGCAGCGACGACAGGGGATCGATGGAGACCCAGTACTTC. As protein: CSDDRGSMETQYF.

This clone was seen only a few times. The chain is built from TRBV15 and TRBJ2-7, with 8 bases matching TRBD2. This CDR3 region has 16 residues. The junction had 13 bases not matched to a gene; V was cut back by 2 bases and J by 7 bases. Germline V lookup: CDR1 LNHNV, CDR2 YYDKDF (reference sequence). The CDR3 region is CATSRTPWREDKEQYF. As DNA, the CDR3 is TGTGCCACCAGCAGAACTCCCTGGCGGGAGGACAAAGAGCAGTACTTC.

This chain links TRBV4-3 with TRBJ1-1; a weak D match, TRBD1 (6 bases). The CDR3 totals 15 residues. The V end lost 2 bases, the J end lost 4 bases, and 14 bases lay between the germline ends. Germline-derived CDR1 and CDR2 are LGHNA and YSLEER. CDR3 sequence (DNA): TGCGCCAGCAGCCAAATACAGGGAGGGATCACTGAAGCTTTCTTT. Translating gives CASSQIQGGITEAFF.

This chain links TRBV9 with TRBJ1-5, with D possibly being TRBD1 (5 bases). The V and J ends lost 4 bases and 3 bases respectively, with 14 bases between them. CDR3 size: 15 residues. Germline CDR1 SGDLS, CDR2 YYNGEE. CDR3 in amino acids: CASSLGDSPNQPQHF. In DNA form, the CDR3 reads TGTGCCAGCAGCCTTGGAGACAGTCCCAATCAGCCCCAGCATTTT.

V usage is TRBV6-5 and J usage is TRBJ1-3, with 7 bases that match TRBD1. Germline assignment: CDR1 MNHEY and CDR2 SVGAGI. The trim removed 0 bases at V and 2 bases at J, leaving 4 bases unmatched. This CDR3 has 16 residues. The CDR3: CASSYSEGAPGNTIYF. The DNA for the CDR3 is TGTGCCAGCAGTTACTCCGAGGGGGCACCTGGAAACACCATATATTTT.

The gene calls are TRBV6-1 and TRBJ1-4; D is ambiguous. Germline V gene data show CDR1 as MNHNS and CDR2 as SASEGT. The CDR3 is made up of 17 amino acids. Trimming stripped 4 bases from V and 3 bases from J, with 18 bases between. DNA of the CDR3: TGTGCCAGCAGTGTTGGTCAGCGGGAGGGCGCTAATGAAAAACTGTTTTTT. It encodes CASSVGQREGANEKLFF.

In DNA form, the CDR3 reads TGTGCCAGCAGCTTAGGGGACAGTCCCTCCTACGAGCAGTACTTC. It translates to CASSLGDSPSYEQYF. The rearrangement joins TRBV7-9 to TRBJ2-7; TRBD1 agrees at 7 bases. CDR1 is SEHNR, CDR2 FQNEAQ, per germline (reference sequence). Unmatched junction bases numbered 3, after V lost 1 base and J lost 0 bases. The length of the CDR3 is 15 residues.

V and J are TRBV28 and TRBJ1-4; 11 bases match TRBD1. The CDR3 is made up of 15 amino acids. CDR1 and CDR2 from the germline V gene are MDHEN and SYDVKM. Losses at the gene ends were 2 bases for V and 8 bases for J; bases not matched to a gene: 4. CDR3 sequence (DNA): TGTGCCAGCAGTTTACGGACAGGGGGCAAGGAAAAACTGTTTTTT. Residues: CASSLRTGGKEKLFF.